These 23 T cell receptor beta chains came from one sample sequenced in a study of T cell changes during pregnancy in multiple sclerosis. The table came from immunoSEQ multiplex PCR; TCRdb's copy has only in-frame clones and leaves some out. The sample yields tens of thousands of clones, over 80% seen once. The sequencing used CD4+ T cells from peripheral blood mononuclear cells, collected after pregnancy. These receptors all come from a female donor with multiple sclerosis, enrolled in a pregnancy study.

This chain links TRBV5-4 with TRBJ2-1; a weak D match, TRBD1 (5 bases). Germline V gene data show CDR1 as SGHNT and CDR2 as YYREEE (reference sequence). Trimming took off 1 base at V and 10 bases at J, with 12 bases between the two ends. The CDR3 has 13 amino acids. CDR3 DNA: TGTGCCAGCAGCTTGTTAGGCAGGGCGGAGCAGTTCTTC. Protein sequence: CASSLLGRAEQFF. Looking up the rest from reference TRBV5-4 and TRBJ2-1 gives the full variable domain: ETGVTQSPTHLIKTRGQQVTLRCSSQSGHNTVSWYQQALGQGPQFIFQYYREEENGRGNFPPRFSGLQFPNYSSELNVNALELDDSALYLCASSLLGRAEQFFGPGTRLTVL.

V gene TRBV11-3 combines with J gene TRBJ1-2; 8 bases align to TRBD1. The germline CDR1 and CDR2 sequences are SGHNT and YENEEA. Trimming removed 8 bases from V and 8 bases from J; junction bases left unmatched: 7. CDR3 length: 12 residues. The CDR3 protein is CASAGQGRGYTF. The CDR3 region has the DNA TGTGCCAGCGCAGGACAGGGCCGAGGCTACACCTTC.

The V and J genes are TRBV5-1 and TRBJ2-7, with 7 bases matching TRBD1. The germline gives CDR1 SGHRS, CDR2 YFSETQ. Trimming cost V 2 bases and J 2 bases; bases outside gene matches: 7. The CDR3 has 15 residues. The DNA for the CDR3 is TGCGCCAGCAGCTTTACGGGACAGTCCCCCTACGAGCAGTACTTC. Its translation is CASSFTGQSPYEQYF.

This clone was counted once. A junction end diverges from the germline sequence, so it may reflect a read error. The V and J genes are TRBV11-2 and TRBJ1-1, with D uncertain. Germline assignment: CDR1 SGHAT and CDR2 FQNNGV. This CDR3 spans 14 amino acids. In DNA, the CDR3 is TGTGCCAGCAGATTAGAGGCCAGGAACACTGAAGCTTTCTTT. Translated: CASRLEARNTEAFF.

Here the CDR3 DNA reads TGTGCCACCAGCCCCTCGCGGGGTAGCGGTGACTACAATGAGCAGTTCTTC. As protein: CATSPSRGSGDYNEQFF. The J gene is TRBJ2-1, the V gene TRBV15; D may be TRBD2 (6 bases). V was pared by 5 bases and J by 3 bases, with 20 bases between. The CDR3 loop spans 17 amino acids. Germline V gene data show CDR1 as LNHNV and CDR2 as YYDKDF (reference sequence). Complete variable domain (other parts from reference TRBV15 and TRBJ2-1): DAMVIQNPRYQVTQFGKPVTLSCSQTLNHNVMYWYQQKSSQAPKLLFHYYDKDFNNEADTPDNFQSRRPNTSFCFLDIRSPGLGDTAMYLCATSPSRGSGDYNEQFFGPGTRLTVL.

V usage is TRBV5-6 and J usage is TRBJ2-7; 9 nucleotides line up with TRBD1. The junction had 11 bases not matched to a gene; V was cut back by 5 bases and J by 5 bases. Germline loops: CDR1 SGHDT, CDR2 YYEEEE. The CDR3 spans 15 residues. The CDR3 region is CASRSMGTGKNEQYF. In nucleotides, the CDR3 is TGTGCCAGCAGATCTATGGGGACAGGGAAAAACGAGCAGTACTTC.

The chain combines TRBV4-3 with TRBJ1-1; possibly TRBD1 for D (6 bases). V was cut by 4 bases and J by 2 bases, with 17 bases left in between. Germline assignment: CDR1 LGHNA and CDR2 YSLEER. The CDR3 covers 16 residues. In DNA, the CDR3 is TGCGCCAGCAGCCGAGGTTCGGCAGGGGCTAACACTGAAGCTTTCTTT. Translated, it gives CASSRGSAGANTEAFF.

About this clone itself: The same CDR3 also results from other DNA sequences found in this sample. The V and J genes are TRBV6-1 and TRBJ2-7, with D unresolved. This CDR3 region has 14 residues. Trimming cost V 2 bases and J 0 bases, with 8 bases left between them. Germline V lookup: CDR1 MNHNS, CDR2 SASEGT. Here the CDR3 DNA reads TGTGCCAGCAGTGAAAGCCCGGGCTCCTACGAGCAGTACTTC. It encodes CASSESPGSYEQYF.

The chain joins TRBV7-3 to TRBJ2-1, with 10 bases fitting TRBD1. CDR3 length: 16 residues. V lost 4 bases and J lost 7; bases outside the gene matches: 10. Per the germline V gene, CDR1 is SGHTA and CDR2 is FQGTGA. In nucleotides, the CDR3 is TGTGCCAGCAGCTCCCCCCGGACAGGGGGGGGGAATGAGCAGTTCTTC. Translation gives CASSSPRTGGGNEQFF.

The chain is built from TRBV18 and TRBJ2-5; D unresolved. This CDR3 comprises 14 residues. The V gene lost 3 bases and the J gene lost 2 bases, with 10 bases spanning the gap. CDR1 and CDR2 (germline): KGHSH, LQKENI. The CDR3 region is CASSPLGRQETQYF. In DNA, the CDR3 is TGTGCCAGCTCACCCTTAGGCAGGCAAGAGACCCAGTACTTC. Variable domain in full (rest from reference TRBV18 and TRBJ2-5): NAGVMQNPRHLVRRRGQEARLRCSPMKGHSHVYWYRQLPEEGLKFMVYLQKENIIDESGMPKERFSAEFPKEGPSILRIQQVVRGDSAAYFCASSPLGRQETQYFGPGTRLLVL.

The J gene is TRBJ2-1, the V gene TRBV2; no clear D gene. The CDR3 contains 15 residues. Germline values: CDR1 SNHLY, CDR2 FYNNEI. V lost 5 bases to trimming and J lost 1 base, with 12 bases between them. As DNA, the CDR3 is TGTGCCAGCAGTCCGCAGACGGGTTCCTACAATGAGCAGTTCTTC. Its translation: CASSPQTGSYNEQFF.

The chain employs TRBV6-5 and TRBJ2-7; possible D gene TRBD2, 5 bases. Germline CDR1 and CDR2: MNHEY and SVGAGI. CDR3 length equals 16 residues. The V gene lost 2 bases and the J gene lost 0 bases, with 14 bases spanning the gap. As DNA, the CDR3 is TGTGCCAGCAGTTACGCGTCGGGAACGAGCTCCTACGAGCAGTACTTC. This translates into CASSYASGTSSYEQYF.

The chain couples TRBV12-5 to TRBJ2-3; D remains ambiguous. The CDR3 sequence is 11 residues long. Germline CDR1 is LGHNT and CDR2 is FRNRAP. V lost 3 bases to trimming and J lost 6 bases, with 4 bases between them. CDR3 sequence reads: CASGFRDTQYF. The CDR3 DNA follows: TGTGCTAGTGGTTTTCGGGATACGCAGTATTTT.

CDR3 loop: CASSLADRAQPQHF. CDR3 in DNA: TGTGCCAGCAGCTTGGCGGACAGGGCTCAGCCCCAGCATTTT. V and J are TRBV5-4 and TRBJ1-5; 8 bases are shared with TRBD1. This CDR3 spans 14 amino acids. V trimming: 0 bases; J trimming: 6 bases; junction bases outside the gene matches: 2. The germline gives CDR1 SGHNT, CDR2 YYREEE (reference sequence).

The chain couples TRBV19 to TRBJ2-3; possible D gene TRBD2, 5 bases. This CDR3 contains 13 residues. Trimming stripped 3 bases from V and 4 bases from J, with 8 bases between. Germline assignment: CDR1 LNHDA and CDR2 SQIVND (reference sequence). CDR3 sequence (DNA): TGTGCCAGTAGTATGGGAGAGGCAGATACGCAGTATTTT. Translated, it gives CASSMGEADTQYF.

The CDR3 sequence: CASSQIAGQETQYF. The DNA of the CDR3 is TGCGCCAGCAGCCAAATAGCGGGTCAAGAGACCCAGTACTTC. The genes are TRBV4-3 and TRBJ2-5, with 7 positions matching TRBD2. The CDR3 runs to 14 residues. V lost 2 bases, J lost 2 bases, and 2 bases stayed unmatched. Germline V CDR1 and CDR2: LGHNA, YSLEER.

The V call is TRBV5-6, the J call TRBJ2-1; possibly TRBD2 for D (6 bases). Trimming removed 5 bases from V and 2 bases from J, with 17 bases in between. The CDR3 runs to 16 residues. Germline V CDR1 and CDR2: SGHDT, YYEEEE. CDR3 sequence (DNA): TGTGCCAGCAGTAGGATAGCGGACGCCACCTACAATGAGCAGTTCTTC. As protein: CASSRIADATYNEQFF.

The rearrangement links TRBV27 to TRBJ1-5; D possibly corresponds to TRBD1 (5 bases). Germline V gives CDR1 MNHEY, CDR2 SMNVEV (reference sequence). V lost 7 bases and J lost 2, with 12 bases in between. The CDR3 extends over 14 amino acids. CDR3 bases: TGTGCCAGCAAGGCAGGGATAGGCAATCAGCCCCAGCATTTT. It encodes CASKAGIGNQPQHF.

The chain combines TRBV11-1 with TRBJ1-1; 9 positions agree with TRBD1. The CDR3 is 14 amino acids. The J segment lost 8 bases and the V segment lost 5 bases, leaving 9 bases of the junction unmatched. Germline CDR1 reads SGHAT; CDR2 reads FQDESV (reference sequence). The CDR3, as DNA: TGTGCCAGCAGCCCCCCGACAGGGGGAGGCGAAGCTTTCTTT. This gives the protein CASSPPTGGGEAFF.

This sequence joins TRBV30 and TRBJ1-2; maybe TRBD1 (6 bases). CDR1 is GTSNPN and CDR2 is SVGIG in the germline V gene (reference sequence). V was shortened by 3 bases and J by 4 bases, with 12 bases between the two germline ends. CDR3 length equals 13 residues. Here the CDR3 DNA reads TGTGCCTGGAGGGGGGGGCTCGGCTATGGCTACACCTTC. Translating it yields CAWRGGLGYGYTF. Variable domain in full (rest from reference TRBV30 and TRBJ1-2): SQTIHQWPATLVQPVGSPLSLECTVEGTSNPNLYWYRQAAGRGLQLLFYSVGIGQISSEVPQNLSASRPQDRQFILSSKKLLLSDSGFYLCAWRGGLGYGYTFGSGTRLTVV.

CDR3: CASSLAPGGYTF. In DNA form, the CDR3 reads TGCGCCAGCAGCTTGGCCCCGGGGGGCTACACCTTC. The rearrangement links TRBV5-1 to TRBJ1-2, with unresolved D. CDR1 is SGHRS, CDR2 YFSETQ, per germline. Trimming pared 0 bases from V and 8 bases from J, leaving 8 bases between. The CDR3 spans 12 residues. Together with reference TRBV5-1 and TRBJ1-2, the CDR3 gives the full variable domain: KAGVTQTPRYLIKTRGQQVTLSCSPISGHRSVSWYQQTPGQGLQFLFEYFSETQRNKGNFPGRFSGRQFSNSRSEMNVSTLELGDSALYLCASSLAPGGYTFGSGTRLTVV.

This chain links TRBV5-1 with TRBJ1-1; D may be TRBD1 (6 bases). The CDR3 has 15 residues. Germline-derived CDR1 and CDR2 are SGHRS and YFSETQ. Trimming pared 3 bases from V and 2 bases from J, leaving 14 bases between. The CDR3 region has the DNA TGCGCCAGCAGCTCCTCTACAGGGTTCAACACTGAAGCTTTCTTT. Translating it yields CASSSSTGFNTEAFF.

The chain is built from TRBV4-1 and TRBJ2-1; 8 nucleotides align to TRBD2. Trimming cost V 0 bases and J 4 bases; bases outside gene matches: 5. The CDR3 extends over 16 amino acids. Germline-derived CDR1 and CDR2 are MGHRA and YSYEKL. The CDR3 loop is CASSQDKSGSYNEQFF. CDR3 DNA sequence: TGCGCCAGCAGCCAAGATAAAAGCGGGAGTTACAATGAGCAGTTCTTC.